This entry is about one TCR beta chain. Its specificity is not known. Preparation of the TCRbeta library used unique molecular identifiers. TCRdb recomputed calls from the PCR reads with MiXCR, one row per CDR3 protein. The sample yields about 170,000 distinct CDR3 sequences, roughly 11% seen once. The CDR3 loop spans 16 amino acids. Per the germline V gene, CDR1 is DFQATT and CDR2 is SNEGSKA (reference sequence). The ends were cut back, 1 base at V and 5 bases at J, with 18 bases in the middle. This sample was included in a study of T-cell reconstitution after alpha-beta-depleted transplantation in children. Study conclusions and caveats: Elevated TCRbeta diversity at day 60 was traced, in some patients, to surviving recipient T cells and thymic progenitors. As was reported, about two months after transplant, alpha-beta T cells came from several hundred expanded graft clones. Hyperexpanded clones declined; after one year, newly produced T cells mostly supplied diversity.

The chain carries TRBV20-1 and TRBJ2-1, with D perhaps matching TRBD1 (6 bases). This clonotype was sampled from a boy younger than 10 with acute myeloid leukemia, due to receive a stem cell transplant. The sample consisted of PBMCs, taken before TCRalphabeta/CD19-depleted stem cell transplant. The CDR3 coding sequence is TGCAGTGCTAGAGCTAGGGGGTACAGGCGACACAATGAGCAGTTCTTC. Encoded protein: CSARARGYRRHNEQFF.